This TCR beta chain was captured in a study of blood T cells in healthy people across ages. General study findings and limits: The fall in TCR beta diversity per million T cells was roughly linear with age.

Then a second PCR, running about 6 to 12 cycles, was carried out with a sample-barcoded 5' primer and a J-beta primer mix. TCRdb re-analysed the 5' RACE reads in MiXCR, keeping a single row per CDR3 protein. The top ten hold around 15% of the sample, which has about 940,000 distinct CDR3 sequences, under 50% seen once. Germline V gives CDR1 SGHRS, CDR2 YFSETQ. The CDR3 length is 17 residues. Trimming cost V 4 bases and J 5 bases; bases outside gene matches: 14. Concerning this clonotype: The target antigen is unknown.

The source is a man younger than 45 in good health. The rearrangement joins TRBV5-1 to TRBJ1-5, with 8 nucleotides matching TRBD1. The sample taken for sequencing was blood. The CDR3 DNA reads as TGCGCCAGCAGCCCCGACCCACAGGGGGTCTCTGATCAGCCCCAGCATTTT. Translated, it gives CASSPDPQGVSDQPQHF. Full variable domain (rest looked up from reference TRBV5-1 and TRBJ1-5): KAGVTQTPRYLIKTRGQQVTLSCSPISGHRSVSWYQQTPGQGLQFLFEYFSETQRNKGNFPGRFSGRQFSNSRSEMNVSTLELGDSALYLCASSPDPQGVSDQPQHFGDGTRLSIL.